The clone carrying this TCR beta chain showed up just a few times. This entry belongs to a study of long-term antiretroviral therapy in people with HIV. Germline CDR1 MGHDK, CDR2 SYGVNS. Trimming shortened V by 5 bases and J by 4 bases, and 3 bases separated the two germline ends. CDR3 length: 11 amino acids. Sequencing used immunoSEQ v3.0 at survey level. Data came from immunoSEQ multiplex PCR; TCRdb stores just in-frame clones and leaves some out. The table lists about 34,000 clones, about 88% of them singletons, with more than 4.5% in the top ten. This sequence joins TRBV25-1 and TRBJ1-3; no definite D call. Sequences were derived from unsorted PBMCs, sampled 2.8 years before starting antiretroviral therapy. This clonotype originated in a woman aged 25 to 39 with HIV. In nucleotides, the CDR3 is TGTGCCAGCAGTCCAGGAAACACCATATATTTT. Translated: CASSPGNTIYF.